The 4 T cell receptor beta chains in this list originate from one sample, sequenced in a study of blood T cell repertoires in COVID-19. TCRdb's table, derived via immunoSEQ multiplex PCR, lists solely in-frame clones and lacks some. The sample shows under 200,000 clones, approximately 91% of them seen only once. Sequenced input: peripheral blood. The source of these receptors is a man younger than 30 with acute or convalescent COVID-19.

This clone appeared a single time. The chain has TRBV9 and TRBJ2-7; 9 nucleotides align to TRBD1. Germline V gene sequence: CDR1 SGDLS, CDR2 YYNGEE. The CDR3 has 15 amino acids. J lost 4 bases, V lost 3 bases, and 8 bases had no gene match. CDR3 sequence (DNA): TGTGCCAGCAGCGCGACAGGGGGTGAAGGGTACGAGCAGTACTTC. Protein sequence: CASSATGGEGYEQYF.

CDR3: CASSTQGHLYGYTF. The CDR3 nucleotides read TGTGCCAGCAGTACACAGGGACACCTCTATGGCTACACCTTC. This chain joins TRBV25-1 and TRBJ1-2, with D possibly being TRBD1 (6 bases). CDR1 and CDR2 from the germline V gene are MGHDK and SYGVNS. V was pared by 5 bases and J by 4 bases, with 14 bases between. This CDR3 comprises 14 residues.

This clone has just one count. The chain employs TRBV23-1 and TRBJ2-1, with a tentative D call TRBD2 (6 bases). TRBV23-1 is filed as an ORF, its function uncertain. This CDR3 has 14 amino acids. Between the trimmed V and J ends, which lost 0 bases and 8 bases, there was a span of 11 bases. The CDR3 DNA is TGCGCCAGCAGTCAATCGGGGGGAAGGGATGAGCAGTTCTTC. Its protein is CASSQSGGRDEQFF.

The chain combines TRBV6-5 with TRBJ1-4; D remains unclear. Trimming took 10 bases from V and 5 from J, leaving 17 bases between them. The germline V gene has CDR1 MNHEY and CDR2 SVGAGI. This CDR3 comprises 14 residues. CDR3 sequence (DNA): TGTGCCACCAAGAGGGATTCGGGCAATGAAAAACTGTTTTTT. This encodes CATKRDSGNEKLFF.